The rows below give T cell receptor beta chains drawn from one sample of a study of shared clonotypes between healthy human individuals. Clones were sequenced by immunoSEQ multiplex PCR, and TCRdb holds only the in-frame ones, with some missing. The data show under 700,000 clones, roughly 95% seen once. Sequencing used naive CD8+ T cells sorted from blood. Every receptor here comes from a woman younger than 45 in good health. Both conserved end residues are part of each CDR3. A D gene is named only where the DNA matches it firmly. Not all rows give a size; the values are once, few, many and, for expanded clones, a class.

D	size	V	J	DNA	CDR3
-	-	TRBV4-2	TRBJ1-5	TGTGCCAGCAGCCAACCACAGGGCGGCCAGCCCCAGCATTTT	CASSQPQGGQPQHF
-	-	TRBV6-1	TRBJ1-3	TGTGCCAGCAGTGAAAGACGGGGGGCGAACTCTGGAAACACCATATATTTT	CASSERRGANSGNTIYF
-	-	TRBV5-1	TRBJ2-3	TGCGCCAGCAGCCTGAAGGAGACAGGGAGGAACACAGATACGCAGTATTTT	CASSLKETGRNTDTQYF
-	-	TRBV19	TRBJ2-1	TGTGCCAGTATCGACCCCCAGGCCAATGAGCAGTTCTTC	CASIDPQANEQFF
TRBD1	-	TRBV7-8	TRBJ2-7	TGTGCCAGCAGCTTAGTTTCAGGGGGCACCTACGAGCAGTACTTC	CASSLVSGGTYEQYF
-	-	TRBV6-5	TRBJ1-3	TGTGCCAGCAGTTCCGACGGGACCTCTGGAAACACCATATATTTT	CASSSDGTSGNTIYF
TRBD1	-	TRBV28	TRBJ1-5	TGTGCCAGCAGTTTATCAGGGGGCCTGAATCAGCCCCAGCATTTT	CASSLSGGLNQPQHF
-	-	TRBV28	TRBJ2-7	TGTGCCACAGAAAACGGGGCTAGCGAATCCTACGAGCAGTACTTC	CATENGASESYEQYF
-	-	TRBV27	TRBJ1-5	TGTGCCAGCAGTCAAAGACAGGGCAATCAGCCCCAGCATTTT	CASSQRQGNQPQHF
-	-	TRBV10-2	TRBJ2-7	TGCGCCAGCAGTGAGTCGTCAGGGCCCTACGAGCAGTACTTC	CASSESSGPYEQYF
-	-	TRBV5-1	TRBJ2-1	TGCGCCAGCAGCCTCCAGCGCAGAGAGCCGGGCAATGAGCAGTTCTTC	CASSLQRREPGNEQFF
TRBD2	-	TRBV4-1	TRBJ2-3	TGCGCCAGCAGCCAAGGAGCTAGCGGGAGGGGAGATACGCAGTATTTT	CASSQGASGRGDTQYF
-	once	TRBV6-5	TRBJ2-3	TGTGCCAGCAGTTACGTGGGAGGTACAGATACGCAGTATTTT	CASSYVGGTDTQYF
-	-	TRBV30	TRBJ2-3	TGTGCCTGGAGTCAATTAATTGGGACAGATACGCAGTATTTT	CAWSQLIGTDTQYF
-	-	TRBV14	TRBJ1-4	TGTGCCAGCAGCCAAGACGTAGGTCAGGGTCTTGAAAAACTGTTTTTT	CASSQDVGQGLEKLFF
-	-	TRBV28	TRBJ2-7	TGTGCCAGCAGTTTTGGGGGCCTAATCTACGAGCAGTACTTC	CASSFGGLIYEQYF
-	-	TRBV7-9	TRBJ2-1	TGTGCCAGCAGCCTGGTGAGCTATAACAATGAGCAGTTCTTC	CASSLVSYNNEQFF
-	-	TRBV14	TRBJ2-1	TGTGCCAGCAGAGGGACCGCGGCCTACAATGAGCAGTTCTTC	CASRGTAAYNEQFF
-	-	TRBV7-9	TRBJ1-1	TGTGCCAGCCAGCCCAGGAGGTTGAATGACGGGGCTTTCTTT	CASQPRRLNDGAFF
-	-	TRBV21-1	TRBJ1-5	TGTGCCAGCAGCATAGTTACAGGGAGTGAAGGCAATCAGCCCCAGCATTTT	CASSIVTGSEGNQPQHF